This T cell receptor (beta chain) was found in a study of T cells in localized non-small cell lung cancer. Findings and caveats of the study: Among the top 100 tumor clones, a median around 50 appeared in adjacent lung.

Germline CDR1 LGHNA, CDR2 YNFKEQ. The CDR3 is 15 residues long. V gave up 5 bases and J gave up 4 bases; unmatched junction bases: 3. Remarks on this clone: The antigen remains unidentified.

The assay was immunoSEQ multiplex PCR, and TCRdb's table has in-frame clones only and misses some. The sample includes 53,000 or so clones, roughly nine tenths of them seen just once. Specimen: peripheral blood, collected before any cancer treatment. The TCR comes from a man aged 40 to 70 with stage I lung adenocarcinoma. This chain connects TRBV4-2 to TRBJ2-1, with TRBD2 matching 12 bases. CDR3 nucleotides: TGTGCCAGCAGCAAACTAGCGGGAGGATACAATGAGCAGTTCTTC. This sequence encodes CASSKLAGGYNEQFF.